This T cell receptor (beta chain) was documented in a study of HIV-infected patients and healthy controls (dated by TCRdb to 2013 to 2014). Per the germline V gene (reference sequence), SGHKS is the CDR1 and YYEKEE is the CDR2. The CDR3 numbers 15 residues from cysteine through phenylalanine. Of all the DNA, just the CDR3 is kept, 45 bases in frame from base 1. V is clipped by 1 base and J by 4 bases, and the sequence between their germline boundaries is 12 bases long. Libraries were built with 5' RACE. The instrument given in TCRdb is Illumina MiSeq. Using fastp trimming at Q25 and MiXCR clonotype assembly, TCRdb reanalyzed the public sequencing data and kept in-frame beta chains. Rows with a matching CDR3 protein are joined into one entry that keeps the most common DNA and genes. The sample data list 70,000 or so distinct CDR3 sequences, and 15% to 20% of these were observed just once. Approximately 5.4% of the sample goes to the ten largest clones.

This clonotype has just a few counts. Its target antigen remains unknown. Qualities for individual bases were not recorded, and no much larger clone is one base off. The receptor's source is a human donor in good health. The rearranged chain carries TRBV5-5 and TRBJ2-1, with no reliable assignment of the D segment. Material for sequencing was CD4+ T cells from blood. The DNA reads TGTGCCAGCAGCTTGACGCCGCAGCCATACAATGAGCAGTTCTTC. Translated, it gives CASSLTPQPYNEQFF.